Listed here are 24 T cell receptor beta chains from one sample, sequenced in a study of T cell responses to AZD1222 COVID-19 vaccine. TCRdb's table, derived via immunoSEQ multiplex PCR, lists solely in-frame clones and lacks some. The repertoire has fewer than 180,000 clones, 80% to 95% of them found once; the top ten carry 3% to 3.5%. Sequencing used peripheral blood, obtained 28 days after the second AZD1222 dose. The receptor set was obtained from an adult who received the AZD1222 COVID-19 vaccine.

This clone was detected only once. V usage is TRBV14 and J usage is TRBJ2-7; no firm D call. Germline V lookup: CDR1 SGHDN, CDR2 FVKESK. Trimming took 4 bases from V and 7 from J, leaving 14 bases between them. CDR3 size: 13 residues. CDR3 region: CASSPLGSGEQYF. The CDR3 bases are TGTGCCAGCAGCCCCTTGGGGTCCGGGGAGCAGTACTTC.

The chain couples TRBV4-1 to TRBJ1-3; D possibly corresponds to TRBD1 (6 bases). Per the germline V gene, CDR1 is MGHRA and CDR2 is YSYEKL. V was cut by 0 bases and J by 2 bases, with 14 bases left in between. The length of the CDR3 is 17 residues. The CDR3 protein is CASSQDPGARAGNTIYF. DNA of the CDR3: TGCGCCAGCAGCCAAGATCCGGGGGCAAGAGCTGGAAACACCATATATTTT.

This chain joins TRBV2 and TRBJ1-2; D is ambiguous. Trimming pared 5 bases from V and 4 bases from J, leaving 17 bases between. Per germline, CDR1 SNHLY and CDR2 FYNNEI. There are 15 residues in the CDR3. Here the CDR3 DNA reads TGTGCCAGCAGTATCGTGGCTGAGAACGGCTATGGCTACACCTTC. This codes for CASSIVAENGYGYTF.

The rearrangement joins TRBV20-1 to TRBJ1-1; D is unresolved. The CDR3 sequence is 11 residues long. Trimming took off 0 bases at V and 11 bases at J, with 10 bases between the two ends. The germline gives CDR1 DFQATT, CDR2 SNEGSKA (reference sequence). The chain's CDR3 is CSARDLEKAFF. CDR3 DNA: TGCAGTGCTAGAGATCTCGAGAAGGCTTTCTTT.

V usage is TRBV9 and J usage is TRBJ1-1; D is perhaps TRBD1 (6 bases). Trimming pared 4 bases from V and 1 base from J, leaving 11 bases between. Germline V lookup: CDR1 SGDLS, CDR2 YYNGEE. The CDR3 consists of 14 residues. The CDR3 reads CASSLQQGNTEAFF. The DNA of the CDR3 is TGTGCCAGCAGCCTCCAACAGGGGAACACTGAAGCTTTCTTT.

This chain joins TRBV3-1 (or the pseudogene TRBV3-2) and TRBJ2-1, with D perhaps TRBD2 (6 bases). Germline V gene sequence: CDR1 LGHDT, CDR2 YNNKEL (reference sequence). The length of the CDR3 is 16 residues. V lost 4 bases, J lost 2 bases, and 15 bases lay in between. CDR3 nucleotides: TGTGCCAGCAGCCCGAGCGGGTTCTCCCCCTACAATGAGCAGTTCTTC. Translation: CASSPSGFSPYNEQFF.

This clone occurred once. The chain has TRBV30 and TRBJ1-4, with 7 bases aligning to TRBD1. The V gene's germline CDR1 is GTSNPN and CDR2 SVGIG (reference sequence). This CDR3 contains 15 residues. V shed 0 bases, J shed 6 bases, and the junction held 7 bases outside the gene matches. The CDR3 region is CAWSVQQGTDEKLFF. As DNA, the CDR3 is TGTGCCTGGAGTGTACAACAGGGGACCGATGAAAAACTGTTTTTT.

The CDR3: CASSYSRGLPSYEQYF. CDR3 DNA sequence: TGTGCCAGCAGTTACTCGCGGGGGCTCCCCTCCTACGAGCAGTACTTC. The chain couples TRBV6-2 or TRBV6-3 to TRBJ2-7, with TRBD2 as a possible D gene (7 bases). CDR1 MNHEY and CDR2 SVGEGT come from the germline V gene. The CDR3 extends over 16 amino acids. V shed 0 bases and J shed 0 bases, with 12 bases lying between them.

In nucleotides, the CDR3 is TGCTCGGCCGGCGGCACAGGGAATGGCTACACCTTC. It codes for CSAGGTGNGYTF. The chain employs TRBV29-1 and TRBJ1-2, with a tentative D call TRBD1 (6 bases). The V gene's germline CDR1 is SQVTM and CDR2 ANQGSEA. CDR3 length: 12 residues.

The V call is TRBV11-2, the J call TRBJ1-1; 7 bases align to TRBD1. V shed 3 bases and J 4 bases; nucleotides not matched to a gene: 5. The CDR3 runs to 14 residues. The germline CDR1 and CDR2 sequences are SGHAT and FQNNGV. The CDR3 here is CASSLGQLSTEAFF. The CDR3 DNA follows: TGTGCCAGCAGCTTGGGACAGTTGAGCACTGAAGCTTTCTTT.

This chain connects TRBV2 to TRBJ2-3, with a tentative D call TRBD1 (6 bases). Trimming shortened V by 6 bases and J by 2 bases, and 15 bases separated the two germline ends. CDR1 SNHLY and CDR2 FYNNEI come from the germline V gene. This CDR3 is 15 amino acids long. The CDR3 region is CASSEGTLVTDTQYF. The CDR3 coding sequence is TGTGCCAGCAGCGAGGGGACACTGGTCACAGATACGCAGTATTTT.

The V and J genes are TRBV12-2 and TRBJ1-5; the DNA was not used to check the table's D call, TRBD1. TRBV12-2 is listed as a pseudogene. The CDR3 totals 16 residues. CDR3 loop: CASRLLSDSSNQPQHF. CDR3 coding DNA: TGTGCAAGTCGCTTACTCTCAGACAGTAGCAATCAGCCCCAGCATTTT.

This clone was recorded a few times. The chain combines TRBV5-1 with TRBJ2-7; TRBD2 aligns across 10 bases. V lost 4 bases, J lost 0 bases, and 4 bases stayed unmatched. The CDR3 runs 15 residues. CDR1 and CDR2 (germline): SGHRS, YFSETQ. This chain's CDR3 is CASSGLAASSYEQYF. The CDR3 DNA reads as TGCGCCAGCAGCGGACTAGCGGCGAGCTCCTACGAGCAGTACTTC. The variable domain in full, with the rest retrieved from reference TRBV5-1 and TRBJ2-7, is KAGVTQTPRYLIKTRGQQVTLSCSPISGHRSVSWYQQTPGQGLQFLFEYFSETQRNKGNFPGRFSGRQFSNSRSEMNVSTLELGDSALYLCASSGLAASSYEQYFGPGTRLTVT.

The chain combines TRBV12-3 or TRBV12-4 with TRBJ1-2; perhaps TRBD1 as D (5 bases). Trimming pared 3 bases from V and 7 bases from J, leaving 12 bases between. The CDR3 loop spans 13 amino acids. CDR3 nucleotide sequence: TGTGCCAGCAGTTTGGGGGGGAAGCCTGGCTACACCTTC. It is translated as CASSLGGKPGYTF.

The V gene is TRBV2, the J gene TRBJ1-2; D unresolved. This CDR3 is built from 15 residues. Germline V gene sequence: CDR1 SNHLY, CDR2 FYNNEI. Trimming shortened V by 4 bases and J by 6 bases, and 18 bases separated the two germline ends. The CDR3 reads CASSVRTARNNGYTF. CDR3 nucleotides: TGTGCCAGCAGTGTACGTACGGCCAGAAACAATGGCTACACCTTC.

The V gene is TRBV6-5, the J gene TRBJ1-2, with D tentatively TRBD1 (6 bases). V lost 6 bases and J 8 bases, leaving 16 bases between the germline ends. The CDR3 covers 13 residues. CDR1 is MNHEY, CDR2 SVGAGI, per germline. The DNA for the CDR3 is TGTGCCAGCAGCTCTGGAGGGGGATGGGGCTACACCTTC. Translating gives CASSSGGGWGYTF.

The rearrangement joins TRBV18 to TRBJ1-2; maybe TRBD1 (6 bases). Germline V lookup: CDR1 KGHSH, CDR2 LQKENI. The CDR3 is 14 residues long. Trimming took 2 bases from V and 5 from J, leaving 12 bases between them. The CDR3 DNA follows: TGTGCCAGCTCACCAGCAGGGGAGGCTTATGGCTACACCTTC. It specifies CASSPAGEAYGYTF.

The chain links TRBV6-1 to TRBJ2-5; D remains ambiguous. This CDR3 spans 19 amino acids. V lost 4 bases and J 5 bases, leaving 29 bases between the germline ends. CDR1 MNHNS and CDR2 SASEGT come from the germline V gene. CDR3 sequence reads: CASSVSPSDWALFRETQYF. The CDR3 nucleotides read TGTGCCAGCAGTGTGTCCCCTTCCGATTGGGCCCTCTTCCGTGAGACCCAGTACTTC.

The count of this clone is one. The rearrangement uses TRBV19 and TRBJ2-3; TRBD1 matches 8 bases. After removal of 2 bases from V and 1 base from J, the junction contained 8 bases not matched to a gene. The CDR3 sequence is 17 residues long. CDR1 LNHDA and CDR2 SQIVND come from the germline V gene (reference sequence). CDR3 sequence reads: CASSINPQGAGTDTQYF. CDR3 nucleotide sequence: TGTGCCAGTAGTATAAATCCCCAGGGGGCCGGCACAGATACGCAGTATTTT.

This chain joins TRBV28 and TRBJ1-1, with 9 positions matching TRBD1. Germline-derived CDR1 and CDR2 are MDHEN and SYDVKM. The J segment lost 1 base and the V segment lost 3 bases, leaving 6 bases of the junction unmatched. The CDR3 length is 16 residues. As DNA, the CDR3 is TGTGCCAGCAGTTTCCCGGACAGGGGACCGAACACTGAAGCTTTCTTT. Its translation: CASSFPDRGPNTEAFF.

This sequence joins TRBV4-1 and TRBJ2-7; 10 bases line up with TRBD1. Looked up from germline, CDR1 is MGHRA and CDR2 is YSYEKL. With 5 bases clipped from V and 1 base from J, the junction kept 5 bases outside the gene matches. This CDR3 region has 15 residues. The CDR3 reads CASSEPGQGSYEQYF. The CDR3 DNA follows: TGCGCCAGCAGCGAACCGGGACAGGGGTCCTACGAGCAGTACTTC.

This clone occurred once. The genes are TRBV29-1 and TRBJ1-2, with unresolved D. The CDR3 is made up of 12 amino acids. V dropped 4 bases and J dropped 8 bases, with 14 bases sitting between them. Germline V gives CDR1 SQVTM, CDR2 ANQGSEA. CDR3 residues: CSVAALRTGYTF. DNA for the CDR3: TGCAGCGTTGCCGCCCTCAGGACGGGCTACACCTTC.

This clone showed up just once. CDR3: CAIRRLAGGEEQYF. The CDR3, as DNA: TGTGCCATCAGGAGACTAGCGGGAGGGGAAGAGCAGTACTTC. This chain connects TRBV10-3 to TRBJ2-7; 14 nucleotides align to TRBD2. V was clipped by 6 bases and J by 7 bases; unmatched bases: 5. Germline assignment: CDR1 ENHRY and CDR2 SYGVKD. The CDR3 has 14 residues.

The CDR3: CASSQEQSGASTDTQYF. CDR3 nucleotides: TGTGCCAGCAGCCAAGAACAGTCAGGGGCCTCCACAGATACGCAGTATTTT. V gene TRBV4-2 combines with J gene TRBJ2-3; D possibly corresponds to TRBD1 (6 bases). Germline V gives CDR1 LGHNA, CDR2 YNFKEQ. V lost 0 bases and J 2 bases, leaving 15 bases between the germline ends. The CDR3 is 17 amino acids.